Shown below are 18 T cell receptor beta chains from a single sample sequenced in a study of human T cells and chemical hapten exposure. Time point given: patch test 1, 2 weeks after DPC sensitization. This sample's treatment: therapeutic diphenylcyclopropenone sensitization with weekly scalp DPC. TCRdb redid the calling of the RACE reads with MiXCR, one entry per CDR3 protein. This sample yields approximately 340,000 distinct CDR3 sequences, of which roughly 6.9% are seen a single time; 7.5% to 9% belongs to the top ten. This sample comprised whole blood, obtained in connection with sensitization to the hapten diphenylcyclopropenone (DPC). All receptors derive from a woman aged 18-35 years with alopecia areata. Some clones in this sample may be carry-over from other donors' samples.

This clonotype was counted at least ten times. The CDR3 region is CASSYYGGWVTGELFF. As DNA, the CDR3 is TGTGCCAGCAGTTATTACGGGGGGTGGGTCACCGGGGAGCTGTTTTTT. The chain links TRBV12-3 or TRBV12-4 to TRBJ2-2, with 7 bases fitting TRBD2. This CDR3 is 16 amino acids long. V was clipped by 4 bases and J by 4 bases; unmatched bases: 9.

This chain uses TRBV14 with TRBJ1-2, with D uncertain. This CDR3 is built from 11 residues. The V gene's germline CDR1 is SGHDN and CDR2 FVKESK. The V gene lost 5 bases and the J gene lost 6 bases, with 7 bases spanning the gap. The CDR3 loop is CASSELNGYTF. CDR3 in DNA: TGTGCCAGCAGCGAACTAAATGGCTACACCTTC.

In its sample, this clonotype was seen a few times. The chain joins TRBV6-2 or TRBV6-3 to TRBJ1-1, with unresolved D. Trimming removed 2 bases at V and 7 bases at J, with 14 bases between. Germline V gene data show CDR1 as MNHEY and CDR2 as SVGEGT. There are 14 residues in the CDR3. The CDR3 DNA reads TGTGCCAGCAGTTACGCAGGCGGTACCATTGAAGCTTTCTTT. This codes for CASSYAGGTIEAFF.

This clonotype has a count of ten or more. The genes are TRBV28 and TRBJ1-4, with unresolved D. V was cut by 6 bases and J by 4 bases, with 6 bases left in between. CDR3 length equals 12 residues. Looked up from germline, CDR1 is MDHEN and CDR2 is SYDVKM. CDR3 amino acids: CASSGFNEKLFF. The CDR3 DNA sequence: TGTGCCAGCAGCGGGTTTAATGAAAAACTGTTTTTT.

This clonotype was observed a handful of times. The chain uses TRBV5-1 and TRBJ2-5; weak D call: TRBD2 (6 bases). CDR1 and CDR2 (germline): SGHRS, YFSETQ. With 1 base removed from V and 0 bases from J, the gap between germline ends came to 13 bases. The CDR3 spans 16 residues. The CDR3 DNA is TGCGCCAGCAGCTTGACCCCGCGACTAGACCAAGAGACCCAGTACTTC. It yields the protein CASSLTPRLDQETQYF.

The chain links TRBV12-3 or TRBV12-4 to TRBJ1-6; no definite D call. The CDR3 has 15 residues. Trimming cost V 4 bases and J 9 bases, with 16 bases left between them. The CDR3 protein is CASSSPDSVGSPLHF. The CDR3 DNA reads as TGTGCCAGCAGTTCGCCCGATTCAGTCGGTTCACCCCTCCACTTT.

This clonotype was seen a few times. This CDR3 reads CASSLAELARTDTQYF. In DNA, the CDR3 is TGTGCCAGCAGCTTAGCCGAACTAGCCCGCACAGATACGCAGTATTTT. The genes are TRBV7-2 and TRBJ2-3; D might be TRBD2 (6 bases). There are 16 residues in the CDR3. From germline, CDR1 is SGHTA and CDR2 FQGNSA. Trimming left V 0 bases short and J 1 base short, with 11 bases between. Using reference TRBV7-2 and TRBJ2-3 for the parts outside the CDR3, the full variable domain is GAGVSQSPSNKVTEKGKDVELRCDPISGHTALYWYRQSLGQGLEFLIYFQGNSAPDKSGLPSDRFSAERTGGSVSTLTIQRTQQEDSAVYLCASSLAELARTDTQYFGPGTRLTVL.

The chain couples TRBV7-6 to TRBJ1-6; perhaps TRBD1 as D (5 bases). Per germline, CDR1 SGHVS and CDR2 FNYEAQ. V lost 2 bases, J lost 3 bases, and 17 bases lay in between. CDR3 length: 18 amino acids. This chain's CDR3 is CASSLRGDPLRYNSPLHF. The CDR3 nucleotides are TGTGCCAGCAGCTTACGAGGGGACCCTCTTCGCTATAATTCACCCCTCCACTTT.

This clonotype was seen only a few times. The rearrangement joins TRBV6-2 or TRBV6-3 to TRBJ2-4; the match to TRBD1 covers 7 bases. The CDR3 sequence is 19 residues long. The germline gives CDR1 MNHEY, CDR2 SVGEGT. J gave up 0 bases and V 2 bases, and 13 bases lay outside the gene matches. CDR3 in amino acids: CASSYVFFGTVGAKNIQYF. Here the CDR3 DNA reads TGTGCCAGCAGTTACGTCTTCTTTGGGACAGTTGGAGCCAAAAACATTCAGTACTTC.

The chain links TRBV24-1 to TRBJ2-3; maybe TRBD1 (5 bases). This CDR3 is built from 13 residues. Trimming left V 4 bases short and J 3 bases short, with 7 bases between. Germline V CDR1 and CDR2: KGHDR, SFDVKD. CDR3 DNA sequence: TGTGCCACCAGTGACAGGGTTACAGATACGCAGTATTTT. It specifies CATSDRVTDTQYF.

This clonotype occurred a few times. This chain uses TRBV7-2 with TRBJ2-5; tentatively, D is TRBD1 or TRBD2 (6 bases each). V was clipped by 1 base and J by 3 bases, with 18 bases between them. The germline V gene encodes CDR1 SGHTA and CDR2 FQGNSA. This CDR3 is 17 amino acids long. CDR3 DNA sequence: TGTGCCAGCAGCTTAGTTCCTGGGCCGGGGGCCAAAGAGACCCAGTACTTC. This gives the protein CASSLVPGPGAKETQYF.

In its sample, this clonotype was seen many times. The chain is built from TRBV4-3 and TRBJ2-3; 8 nucleotides agree with TRBD1. The CDR3 totals 17 residues. Germline V gene sequence: CDR1 LGHNA, CDR2 YSLEER. Trimming removed 3 bases from V and 5 bases from J; junction bases left unmatched: 13. The CDR3 spells CASSQDPSGGREDTQYF. The CDR3 DNA reads as TGCGCCAGCAGCCAGGACCCTTCAGGGGGCAGAGAAGATACGCAGTATTTT.

The rearrangement uses TRBV6-5 and TRBJ2-3; no clear D gene. There are 16 residues in the CDR3. CDR1 and CDR2 from the germline V gene are MNHEY and SVGAGI. V lost 6 bases and J lost 1, with 17 bases in between. DNA for the CDR3: TGTGCCAGCAGCCCCTTTGTTGTTTACGGCACAGATACGCAGTATTTT. Protein product: CASSPFVVYGTDTQYF.

V is TRBV7-9 and J is TRBJ2-3; D is possibly TRBD2 (5 bases). Germline assignment: CDR1 SEHNR and CDR2 FQNEAQ (reference sequence). This CDR3 contains 14 residues. Trimming shortened V by 8 bases and J by 0 bases, and 12 bases separated the two germline ends. The CDR3 spells CASVGETSTDTQYF. The CDR3 DNA sequence: TGTGCCAGCGTCGGGGAGACTAGCACAGATACGCAGTATTTT. The variable domain in full, completed from reference TRBV7-9 and TRBJ2-3, reads DTGVSQNPRHKITKRGQNVTFRCDPISEHNRLYWYRQTLGQGPEFLTYFQNEAQLEKSRLLSDRFSAERPKGSFSTLEIQRTEQGDSAMYLCASVGETSTDTQYFGPGTRLTVL.

This chain links TRBV4-1 with TRBJ1-6, with D tentatively TRBD1 (5 bases). This CDR3 has 15 amino acids. The germline V gene encodes CDR1 MGHRA and CDR2 YSYEKL. With 8 bases removed from V and 0 bases from J, the gap between germline ends came to 11 bases. The CDR3 here is CASSQGPSYNSPLHF. The CDR3 DNA reads TGCGCCAGCTCCCAGGGTCCCTCCTATAATTCACCCCTCCACTTT.

This clonotype was seen more than once but under ten times. The chain has TRBV2 and TRBJ2-1, with TRBD2 matching 8 bases. This CDR3 comprises 16 residues. With V trimmed by 3 bases and J by 2 bases, 6 bases remained unmatched. Germline assignment: CDR1 SNHLY and CDR2 FYNNEI. CDR3 sequence (DNA): TGTGCCAGCAGTGAGAATAGCGGGGTGCCCTACAATGAGCAGTTCTTC. Its translation: CASSENSGVPYNEQFF. Complete variable domain (other parts from reference TRBV2 and TRBJ2-1): EPEVTQTPSHQVTQMGQEVILRCVPISNHLYFYWYRQILGQKVEFLVSFYNNEISEKSEIFDDQFSVERPDGSNFTLKIRSTKLEDSAMYFCASSENSGVPYNEQFFGPGTRLTVL.

This clonotype was recorded at least ten times. The CDR3 DNA sequence: TGTGCCAGCACCCGGGGGGAGACCCAGTACTTC. It specifies CASTRGETQYF. This chain connects TRBV6-5 to TRBJ2-5; possibly TRBD2 for D (6 bases). The CDR3 has 11 residues. From germline, CDR1 is MNHEY and CDR2 SVGAGI. Trimming took 7 bases from V and 5 from J, leaving 8 bases between them.

This clonotype was seen a handful of times. The chain recombines TRBV11-2 with TRBJ1-5, with unresolved D. Germline CDR1 reads SGHAT; CDR2 reads FQNNGV. Trimming stripped 4 bases from V and 0 bases from J, with 7 bases between. This CDR3 is 14 amino acids long. The DNA for the CDR3 is TGTGCCAGCAGCTCCGGGGATAGCAATCAGCCCCAGCATTTT. Amino acids: CASSSGDSNQPQHF. Full variable domain (rest looked up from reference TRBV11-2 and TRBJ1-5): EAGVAQSPRYKIIEKRQSVAFWCNPISGHATLYWYQQILGQGPKLLIQFQNNGVVDDSQLPKDRFSAERLKGVDSTLKIQPAKLEDSAVYLCASSSGDSNQPQHFGDGTRLSIL.